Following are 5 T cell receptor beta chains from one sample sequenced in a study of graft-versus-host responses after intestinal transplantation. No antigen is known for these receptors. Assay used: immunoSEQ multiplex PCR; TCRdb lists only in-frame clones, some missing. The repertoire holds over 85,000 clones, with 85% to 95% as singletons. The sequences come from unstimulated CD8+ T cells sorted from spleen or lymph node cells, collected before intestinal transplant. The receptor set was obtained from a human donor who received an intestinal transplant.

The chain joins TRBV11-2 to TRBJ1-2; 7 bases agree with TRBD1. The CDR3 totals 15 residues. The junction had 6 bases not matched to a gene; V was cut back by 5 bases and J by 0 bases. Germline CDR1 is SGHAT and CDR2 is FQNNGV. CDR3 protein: CASSLGQAPNYGYTF. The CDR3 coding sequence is TGTGCCAGCAGCCTAGGACAGGCTCCTAACTATGGCTACACCTTC.

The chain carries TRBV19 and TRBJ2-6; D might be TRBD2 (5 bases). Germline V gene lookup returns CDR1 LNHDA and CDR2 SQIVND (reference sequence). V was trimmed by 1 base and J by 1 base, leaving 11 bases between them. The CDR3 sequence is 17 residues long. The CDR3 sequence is CASSIVFSGSGANVLTF. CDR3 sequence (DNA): TGTGCCAGTAGTATAGTTTTCAGCGGATCTGGGGCCAACGTCCTGACTTTC.

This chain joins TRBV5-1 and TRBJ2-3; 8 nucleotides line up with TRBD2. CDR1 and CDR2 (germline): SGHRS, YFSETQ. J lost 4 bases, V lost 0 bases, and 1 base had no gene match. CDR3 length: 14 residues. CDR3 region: CASSLGLASDTQYF. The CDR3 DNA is TGCGCCAGCAGCTTGGGACTAGCGTCAGATACGCAGTATTTT.

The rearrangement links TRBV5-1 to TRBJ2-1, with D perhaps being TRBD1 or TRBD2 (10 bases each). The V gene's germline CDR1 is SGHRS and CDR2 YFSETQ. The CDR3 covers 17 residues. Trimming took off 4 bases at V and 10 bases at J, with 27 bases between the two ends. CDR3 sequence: CASSPDRGLAGAGEQFF. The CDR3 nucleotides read TGCGCCAGCAGCCCCGACAGGGGGCTAGCGGGGGCAGGGGAGCAGTTCTTC.

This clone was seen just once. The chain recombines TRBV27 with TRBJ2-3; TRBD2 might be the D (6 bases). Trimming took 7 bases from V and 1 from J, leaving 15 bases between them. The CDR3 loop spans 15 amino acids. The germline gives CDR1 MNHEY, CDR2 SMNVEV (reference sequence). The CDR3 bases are TGTGCCAGCACCCAACGGCCTAGCGGCACAGATACGCAGTATTTT. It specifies CASTQRPSGTDTQYF.